The clone carrying this T cell receptor (beta chain) has just one count. The data were taken from a study of blood T cell repertoires in COVID-19. For the study at large: T cells, B-cell-depleted T cells, or PBMCs supplied cDNA or gDNA.

During active infection, Seattle patients enrolled and were then monitored through disease. Sequencing was performed with immunoSEQ multiplex PCR; in TCRdb, only in-frame clones are kept and a portion is missing. In the table there are 75,000 to 85,000 clones, around 83% of which are singletons. CDR1 is SGHTA and CDR2 is FQGTGA in the germline V gene. J gave up 7 bases and V 8 bases, and 5 bases lay outside the gene matches. CDR3 length: 13 amino acids. Sequenced sample: peripheral blood. The chain employs TRBV7-3 and TRBJ1-6; 7 bases match TRBD1. The sequence was collected from a man aged 55 to 70 with COVID-19, enrolled during active disease. The CDR3 nucleotides read TGTGCCAGCGGAGGGACAGCGAATTCACCCCTCCACTTT. Protein sequence: CASGGTANSPLHF.